This T cell receptor beta chain was profiled in a study of T cells in Graves' hyperthyroidism and ophthalmopathy. It was RNA transcripts that yielded the amplified TCR beta CDR3 regions. Primed by the HTBI set, a first-round RT-PCR was run on the TCR CDR3. TCRdb called the multiplex PCR reads again in MiXCR, with one record for every CDR3 protein. The table has about 400,000 distinct CDR3 sequences, roughly 13% seen once. The V gene end was trimmed by 2 bases and the J gene end by 2 bases; junction bases not matched to a gene: 6. This CDR3 is 17 amino acids long. CDR1 is SGHTA, CDR2 FQGNSA, per germline. Patients aged 18 to 65 with hyperthyroidism were newly diagnosed, with duration under 2 months. This clonotype appeared many times.

The sequenced sample was blood. The receptor comes from a woman aged 18-35 years with Graves' hyperthyroidism. This chain connects TRBV7-2 to TRBJ2-2; TRBD2 matches at 9 bases. The CDR3: CASSLMAGGPNTGELFF. CDR3 in DNA: TGTGCCAGCAGCTTAATGGCGGGAGGGCCCAACACCGGGGAGCTGTTTTTT.